A single sample is the source of the 18 T cell receptor beta chains below, sequenced in a study of CD8 T cells in Susac syndrome. Reverse transcription used 0.5 to 1 ug RNA and random hexamers. TCRdb ran MiXCR on the immunoSEQ multiplex PCR reads and lists one entry per CDR3 protein. The table records around 270,000 distinct CDR3 sequences, around 91% of them present only once. Sequenced input: CD8+ T cells from PBMCs. These receptors all stem from a human donor with multiple sclerosis.

This clonotype occurred once. The chain employs TRBV7-2 and TRBJ1-5, with 9 bases identical to TRBD1. The junction had 12 bases not matched to a gene; V was cut back by 6 bases and J by 3 bases. The length of the CDR3 is 17 residues. Per the germline V gene, CDR1 is SGHTA and CDR2 is FQGNSA. The CDR3: CASSQGTGRAPNQPQHF. DNA for the CDR3: TGTGCCAGCAGTCAAGGGACAGGGAGAGCCCCCAATCAGCCCCAGCATTTT.

The gene calls are TRBV2 and TRBJ2-5, with D possibly matching TRBD2 (6 bases). The germline V and J ends were trimmed by 3 bases and 1 base, with 12 bases remaining between them. The CDR3 has 15 residues. Germline loops: CDR1 SNHLY, CDR2 FYNNEI. The chain's CDR3 is CASSDVGGPQETQYF. CDR3 coding DNA: TGTGCCAGCAGTGACGTGGGGGGACCCCAAGAGACCCAGTACTTC.

The chain links TRBV5-4 to TRBJ2-1; no definite D call. The CDR3 length is 14 residues. Germline V gene lookup returns CDR1 SGHNT and CDR2 YYREEE (reference sequence). V lost 3 bases and J lost 5, with 12 bases in between. CDR3: CASSYLASNNEQFF. CDR3 sequence (DNA): TGTGCCAGCAGCTACCTGGCCAGTAACAATGAGCAGTTCTTC. Combining the CDR3 with reference TRBV5-4 and TRBJ2-1 gives the whole variable domain ETGVTQSPTHLIKTRGQQVTLRCSSQSGHNTVSWYQQALGQGPQFIFQYYREEENGRGNFPPRFSGLQFPNYSSELNVNALELDDSALYLCASSYLASNNEQFFGPGTRLTVL.

DNA of the CDR3: TGTGCCAGCATTCCCAGGGGGTGGGGAAACACCGGGGAGCTGTTTTTT. Protein: CASIPRGWGNTGELFF. The chain combines TRBV12-3 or TRBV12-4 with TRBJ2-2, with 7 bases aligning to TRBD1. V shed 7 bases and J 2 bases; nucleotides not matched to a gene: 10. The CDR3 length is 16 residues.

The chain uses TRBV11-1 and TRBJ2-1; 11 nucleotides agree with TRBD2. There are 20 residues in the CDR3. The V gene end was trimmed by 3 bases and the J gene end by 4 bases; junction bases not matched to a gene: 17. Germline V CDR1 and CDR2: SGHAT, FQDESV (reference sequence). CDR3 DNA sequence: TGTGCCAGCAGCTTGGGTATCGGGACTAGCGGCCCCGGGGGATACAATGAGCAGTTCTTC. It encodes CASSLGIGTSGPGGYNEQFF.

The genes are TRBV18 and TRBJ2-1, with 10 nucleotides matching TRBD1. Germline values: CDR1 KGHSH, CDR2 LQKENI. The ends lost 3 bases at V and 8 bases at J; junction bases unmatched: 4. The CDR3 is 14 amino acids. Here the CDR3 reads CASSPRDRGHEQFF. Here the CDR3 DNA reads TGTGCCAGCTCACCCCGGGACAGGGGCCATGAGCAGTTCTTC.

The rearrangement uses TRBV6-1 and TRBJ1-4, with TRBD1 as a possible D gene (6 bases). Germline CDR1 reads MNHNS; CDR2 reads SASEGT. Trimming removed 2 bases from V and 0 bases from J, with 10 bases in between. The CDR3 covers 16 residues. The CDR3 reads CASSESPGATNEKLFF. CDR3 DNA sequence: TGTGCCAGCAGTGAATCCCCAGGGGCAACTAATGAAAAACTGTTTTTT.

The chain carries TRBV9 and TRBJ2-1, with TRBD2 matching over 10 bases. V trimming: 0 bases; J trimming: 7 bases; junction bases outside the gene matches: 4. Germline CDR1 SGDLS, CDR2 YYNGEE. The length of the CDR3 is 15 residues. The CDR3 here is CASSVDSGGLNEQFF. CDR3 coding DNA: TGTGCCAGCAGCGTAGATAGCGGGGGGTTGAATGAGCAGTTCTTC.

Regarding this clonotype: The junction and the germline gene differ at one end; a read error may be behind it. The V call is TRBV7-6, the J call TRBJ2-3, with D uncertain. The germline gives CDR1 SGHVS, CDR2 FNYEAQ. CDR3 length: 15 amino acids. CDR3 amino acids: CASSSGPRSTDTQYF. The DNA of the CDR3 is TGTGCTAGCAGCTCGGGTCCCCGAAGCACAGATACGCAGTATTTT.

This clonotype was seen a single time. This chain uses TRBV6-4 with TRBJ2-2; tentative D call: TRBD2 (5 bases). The CDR3 length is 14 residues. Germline V gives CDR1 MRHNA, CDR2 SNTAGT. The V end lost 1 base, the J end lost 6 bases, and 9 bases lay between the germline ends. This CDR3 is CASSDYNGAGELFF. The CDR3 nucleotides are TGTGCCAGCAGTGACTATAACGGGGCCGGGGAGCTGTTTTTT.

V gene TRBV16 combines with J gene TRBJ1-1; D may be TRBD1 (5 bases). Germline V gene data show CDR1 as KGHSY and CDR2 as FQNENV. Trimming removed 2 bases at V and 3 bases at J, with 10 bases between. The CDR3 loop spans 14 amino acids. The CDR3 here is CASSQGGGDTEAFF. The CDR3 DNA sequence: TGTGCCAGCAGCCAAGGGGGAGGAGACACTGAAGCTTTCTTT.

As for this clonotype: At one boundary the junction diverges from the germline segment, which might be a read error. The CDR3 DNA is TGCAGTGCTTTGCCCCCCCAAGACGGGTTTCAGGACTTC. Its translation: CSALPPQDGFQDF. The chain combines TRBV20-1 with TRBJ2-7; D is uncertain. Germline values: CDR1 DFQATT, CDR2 SNEGSKA (reference sequence). This CDR3 is 13 amino acids long.

The rearrangement joins TRBV30 to TRBJ1-5; D remains unclear. Germline CDR1 reads GTSNPN; CDR2 reads SVGIG (reference sequence). Trimming pared 0 bases from V and 7 bases from J, leaving 19 bases between. This CDR3 comprises 16 residues. The DNA for the CDR3 is TGTGCCTGGAGTGTACTGGCAGAAGAAACGGGGCAGCCCCAGCATTTT. This encodes CAWSVLAEETGQPQHF.

There are a few counts of this clonotype. This chain connects TRBV7-9 to TRBJ2-2; D unclear. The length of the CDR3 is 11 residues. The V gene lost 7 bases and the J gene lost 2 bases, with 2 bases spanning the gap. Germline V lookup: CDR1 SEHNR, CDR2 FQNEAQ (reference sequence). CDR3 sequence (DNA): TGTGCCAGCACCAACACCGGGGAGCTGTTTTTT. This translates into CASTNTGELFF.

There are a few counts of this clonotype. CDR3 sequence: CASSWTGNTEAFF. CDR3 DNA sequence: TGTGCCAGCAGTTGGACAGGGAACACTGAAGCTTTCTTT. The chain recombines TRBV28 with TRBJ1-1, with TRBD1 identical over 7 bases. Germline assignment: CDR1 MDHEN and CDR2 SYDVKM. This CDR3 comprises 13 residues. With 4 bases clipped from V and 1 base from J, the junction kept 0 bases outside the gene matches.

This clonotype was detected once. V and J are TRBV30 and TRBJ1-4; no clear D gene. With 7 bases removed from V and 0 bases from J, the gap between germline ends came to 9 bases. Germline V gene lookup returns CDR1 GTSNPN and CDR2 SVGIG (reference sequence). CDR3 length: 13 amino acids. CDR3 bases: TGTGCCTCTATTTGGGCAACTAATGAAAAACTGTTTTTT. Protein product: CASIWATNEKLFF.

The chain joins TRBV6-2 or TRBV6-3 to TRBJ2-3; 10 bases match TRBD1. After removal of 5 bases from V and 5 bases from J, the junction contained 7 bases not matched to a gene. Germline V lookup: CDR1 MNHEY, CDR2 SVGEGT. CDR3 length: 15 amino acids. Here the CDR3 reads CASSPGTGEVDTQYF. In nucleotides, the CDR3 is TGTGCCAGCAGTCCTGGGACAGGGGAGGTAGATACGCAGTATTTT.

V is TRBV27 and J is TRBJ2-1, with a possible D match to TRBD2 (5 bases). V lost 6 bases to trimming and J lost 4 bases, with 13 bases between them. The CDR3 consists of 14 residues. Germline V gene sequence: CDR1 MNHEY, CDR2 SMNVEV (reference sequence). CDR3 bases: TGTGCCAGCAGCCCGATCGGGGTTTACAATGAGCAGTTCTTC. Translating gives CASSPIGVYNEQFF.